This is a list of T cell receptor beta chains from one sample in a study of T cells after posttransplantation cyclophosphamide. Here immunoSEQ multiplex PCR was the method, and the copy in TCRdb shows in-frame clones only, minus some. This sample comprises about 33,000 clones, none seen once only. Input material: PBMCs. The receptor source for this set is a woman in her 30s in good health and a related stem cell transplant donor. The CDR3 runs from the conserved cysteine through the conserved F or W. The order of the fields is J gene, clone size, D gene, V gene, CDR3 protein, CDR3 DNA. D genes are given only for firm matches. Part of the rows lack a size; the others show once, few, many or a class for expanded clones.

TRBJ1-1,many,TRBD1,TRBV11-3,CASSLDGTGGTEAFF,TGTGCCAGCAGCTTAGATGGCACAGGGGGCACTGAAGCTTTCTTT
TRBJ2-7,-,TRBD1,TRBV30,CAWTGTGIEQYF,TGTGCCTGGACCGGGACAGGGATCGAGCAGTACTTC
TRBJ1-2,few,TRBD1,TRBV29-1,CSVTWGQGAGYGYTF,TGCAGCGTCACCTGGGGACAGGGGGCCGGCTATGGCTACACCTTC
TRBJ1-5,many,-,TRBV4-1,CASSFSTDSNQPQHF,TGCGCCAGCAGCTTCTCGACAGATAGCAATCAGCCCCAGCATTTT
TRBJ1-1,many,-,TRBV6-2/TRBV6-3,CASSYGRAGDTEAFF,TGTGCCAGCAGTTACGGAAGGGCCGGGGACACTGAAGCTTTCTTT
TRBJ1-3,many,-,TRBV4-2,CASSRGQTTGNTIYF,TGTGCCAGCAGCCGGGGGCAAACGACTGGAAACACCATATATTTT
TRBJ2-1,few,-,TRBV24-1,CATSDTTYNEQFF,TGTGCCACCAGTGATACTACCTACAATGAGCAGTTCTTC
TRBJ1-1,many,-,TRBV6-1,CASSEFGQFTAFF,TGTGCCAGCAGTGAGTTCGGACAGTTTACAGCTTTCTTT
TRBJ1-3,many,-,TRBV29-1,CSGQTPGNTIYF,TGCAGCGGCCAGACACCTGGAAACACCATATATTTT
TRBJ2-7,-,TRBD1,TRBV5-1,CASSQRTGSSYEQYF,TGCGCCAGCAGTCAGAGGACAGGGTCCTCCTACGAGCAGTACTTC
TRBJ2-7,many,TRBD1,TRBV6-2/TRBV6-3,CASSYPDREKYF,TGTGCCAGCAGTTACCCGGACAGGGAAAAGTACTTC
TRBJ2-3,many,TRBD1,TRBV6-2/TRBV6-3,CASSQGTGVDTQYF,TGTGCCAGCAGCCAGGGGACAGGGGTCGATACGCAGTATTTT
TRBJ1-1,many,TRBD1,TRBV6-1,CASIMDRVNTEAFF,TGTGCCAGCATTATGGACAGGGTTAACACTGAAGCTTTCTTT
TRBJ1-1,-,-,TRBV5-1,CASSWGVSNTEAFF,TGCGCCAGCAGCTGGGGGGTTTCGAACACTGAAGCTTTCTTT
TRBJ2-1,many,TRBD2,TRBV5-5,CASSLGLAGYAEQFF,TGTGCCAGCAGCTTGGGACTAGCTGGGTATGCGGAGCAGTTCTTC
TRBJ2-2,many,TRBD1,TRBV7-3,CASSPGTGDNGELFF,TGTGCCAGCAGCCCCGGGACAGGGGACAACGGGGAGCTGTTTTTT
TRBJ2-3,-,TRBD1,TRBV7-9,CASSQTGSGTDTQYF,TGTGCCAGCAGCCAGACAGGGTCAGGCACAGATACGCAGTATTTT
TRBJ1-1,many,TRBD1,TRBV9,CASSGGTGSTEAFF,TGTGCCAGCAGCGGGGGGACAGGGAGTACTGAAGCTTTCTTT
TRBJ2-7,many,TRBD1,TRBV4-3,CASSQVLQGQGSYEQYF,TGCGCCAGCAGCCAAGTACTCCAGGGACAGGGTTCCTACGAGCAGTACTTC
TRBJ1-3,-,-,TRBV9,CASSVGGQGSGNTIYF,TGTGCCAGCAGCGTAGGGGGTCAGGGCTCTGGAAACACCATATATTTT
TRBJ1-2,few,-,TRBV9,CASSANEGPSYGYTF,TGTGCCAGCAGCGCCAACGAGGGCCCTTCCTATGGCTACACCTTC
TRBJ1-1,few,TRBD1,TRBV28,CASRRGQVNTEAFF,TGTGCCAGCAGGAGGGGACAGGTTAACACTGAAGCTTTCTTT
TRBJ1-1,few,-,TRBV29-1,CSVGQRLNTEAFF,TGCAGCGTTGGTCAGAGATTGAACACTGAAGCTTTCTTT
TRBJ2-3,many,TRBD2,TRBV19,CASSIDLLAGADTQYF,TGTGCCAGTAGTATAGATCTCCTAGCGGGGGCAGATACGCAGTATTTT
TRBJ2-7,many,TRBD1,TRBV10-3,CAISGGTGGMAYEQYF,TGTGCCATCAGTGGGGGGACAGGGGGTATGGCCTACGAGCAGTACTTC
TRBJ1-1,many,-,TRBV10-2,CASSEAENTEAFF,TGCGCCAGCAGTGAAGCCGAGAACACTGAAGCTTTCTTT
TRBJ2-7,many,TRBD2,TRBV4-3,CASSQNPLAGAGEQYF,TGCGCCAGCAGCCAAAACCCTTTAGCGGGGGCTGGGGAGCAGTACTTC
TRBJ1-5,many,-,TRBV7-9,CASSRGPSQNINQPQHF,TGTGCCAGCAGCCGAGGGCCCTCCCAAAATATTAATCAGCCCCAGCATTTT
TRBJ1-5,many,TRBD1,TRBV19,CASRPLTGVNQPQHF,TGTGCCAGTAGACCATTAACAGGGGTCAATCAGCCCCAGCATTTT
TRBJ1-1,many,-,TRBV19,CASSTNPGTEAFF,TGTGCCAGTAGTACTAACCCCGGGACTGAAGCTTTCTTT
TRBJ2-5,many,TRBD2,TRBV7-9,CASSAQTSGGGETQYF,TGTGCCAGCAGCGCTCAGACTAGCGGGGGTGGGGAGACCCAGTACTTC
TRBJ2-6,many,-,TRBV19,CASSKGVGANVLTF,TGTGCCAGTAGTAAAGGGGTTGGGGCCAACGTCCTGACTTTC
TRBJ2-1,few,TRBD2,TRBV27,CASRRLAGGHNEQFF,TGTGCCAGCAGGCGTCTAGCGGGGGGGCATAATGAGCAGTTCTTC
TRBJ1-1,many,-,TRBV9,CASSSLRNTEAFF,TGTGCCAGCAGCTCCCTCCGGAACACTGAAGCTTTCTTT
TRBJ2-6,few,-,TRBV9,CASSANSGANVLTF,TGTGCCAGCAGCGCCAACTCTGGGGCCAACGTCCTGACTTTC
TRBJ2-7,many,TRBD1,TRBV11-2,CASSLGAGGGYEQYF,TGTGCCAGCAGCTTAGGCGCAGGGGGCGGGTACGAGCAGTACTTC
TRBJ2-4,-,-,TRBV20-1,CSASGQSIQYF,TGCAGTGCTAGCGGACAATCCATTCAGTACTTC
TRBJ2-1,many,TRBD1,TRBV19,CASQTGGYSYNEQFF,TGTGCCAGTCAGACAGGGGGGTATTCTTACAATGAGCAGTTCTTC
TRBJ1-1,many,-,TRBV7-9,CASSLVGMGAVTEAFF,TGTGCCAGCAGCTTAGTGGGTATGGGAGCGGTCACTGAAGCTTTCTTT
TRBJ2-3,-,TRBD2,TRBV30,CAWTFGLASDTQYF,TGTGCCTGGACCTTCGGACTAGCTTCAGATACGCAGTATTTT
TRBJ2-1,few,TRBD2,TRBV4-1,CASSPSGGTYNEQFF,TGCGCCAGCAGCCCCAGCGGGGGTACCTACAATGAGCAGTTCTTC
TRBJ2-6,many,TRBD2,TRBV12-3/TRBV12-4,CASSLGGGLAGANVLTF,TGTGCCAGCAGTTTGGGCGGGGGGCTAGCTGGGGCCAACGTCCTGACTTTC
TRBJ2-7,-,TRBD1,TRBV29-1,CSVAGQAGGEQYF,TGCAGCGTGGCGGGACAGGCCGGGGGAGAGCAGTACTTC
TRBJ2-2,few,-,TRBV5-1,CASSSQGVGLNTGELFF,TGCGCCAGCAGCTCGCAGGGAGTGGGGCTGAACACCGGGGAGCTGTTTTTT
TRBJ2-1,many,TRBD2,TRBV12-3/TRBV12-4,CASSPPSSGGYNEQFF,TGTGCCAGCAGCCCCCCGTCTAGCGGGGGGTACAATGAGCAGTTCTTC
TRBJ2-7,few,TRBD2,TRBV29-1,CSVDKAGARNEQYF,TGCAGCGTTGATAAAGCGGGGGCTCGGAACGAGCAGTACTTC
TRBJ1-6,many,TRBD1,TRBV28,CASMVTGGYNSPLHF,TGTGCCAGCATGGTGACAGGGGGCTACAATTCACCCCTCCACTTT
TRBJ1-4,many,-,TRBV7-2,CASSLAGGANPKLFF,TGTGCCAGCAGCTTAGCGGGAGGGGCGAACCCAAAACTGTTTTTT
TRBJ1-1,many,-,TRBV12-3/TRBV12-4,CASSFQASSPEAFF,TGTGCCAGCAGTTTCCAAGCCTCCTCCCCTGAAGCTTTCTTT
TRBJ2-1,many,TRBD2,TRBV5-1,CASSLILAGGYNEQFF,TGCGCCAGCAGCTTGATCCTAGCGGGGGGCTACAATGAGCAGTTCTTC
TRBJ2-7,many,TRBD1,TRBV5-6,CASSLQGASSYEQYF,TGTGCCAGCAGCTTACAGGGGGCGAGCTCCTACGAGCAGTACTTC
TRBJ2-7,-,TRBD1,TRBV29-1,CSVGGQGHSYEQYF,TGCAGCGTGGGGGGACAGGGCCACTCCTACGAGCAGTACTTC
TRBJ1-6,many,TRBD1,TRBV4-3,CASSAGTAVNSPLHF,TGCGCCAGCAGCGCGGGGACAGCTGTTAATTCACCCCTCCACTTT
TRBJ1-5,many,TRBD1,TRBV4-1,CASSQEPGGQPQHF,TGCGCCAGCAGCCAAGAGCCAGGGGGGCAGCCCCAGCATTTT
TRBJ1-1,-,-,TRBV7-9,CASSLARGGQGNTEAFF,TGTGCCAGCAGCTTAGCGCGGGGGGGGCAGGGAAACACTGAAGCTTTCTTT
TRBJ1-5,-,-,TRBV6-1,CASTLGYSNQPQHF,TGTGCCAGCACTCTAGGATATAGCAATCAGCCCCAGCATTTT